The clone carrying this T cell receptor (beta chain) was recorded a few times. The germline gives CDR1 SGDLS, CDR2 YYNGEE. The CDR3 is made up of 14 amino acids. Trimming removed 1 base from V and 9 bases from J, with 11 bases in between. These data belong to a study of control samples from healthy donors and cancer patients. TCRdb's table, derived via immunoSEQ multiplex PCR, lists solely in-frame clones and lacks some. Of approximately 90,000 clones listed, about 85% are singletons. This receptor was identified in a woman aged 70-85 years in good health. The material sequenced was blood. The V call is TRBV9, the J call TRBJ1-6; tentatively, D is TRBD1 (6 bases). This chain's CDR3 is CASSVTGNTSPLHF. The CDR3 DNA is TGTGCCAGCAGCGTAACAGGGAATACTTCACCCCTCCACTTT. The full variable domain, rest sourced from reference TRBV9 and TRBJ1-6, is DSGVTQTPKHLITATGQRVTLRCSPRSGDLSVYWYQQSLDQGLQFLIQYYNGEERAKGNILERFSAQQFPDLHSELNLSSLELGDSALYFCASSVTGNTSPLHFGNGTRLTVT.